The present T cell receptor beta chain was sequenced within a study of cytomegalovirus exposure and HLA in healthy donors. PCR involved 60 Vbeta and 13 Jbeta primers. Measured with immunoSEQ multiplex PCR; TCRdb has only the in-frame clones, and not every one. The profile covers fewer than 200,000 clones, with roughly 85% appearing a single time and roughly 0.64% taken by the ten largest. The V gene's germline CDR1 is SGHTA and CDR2 FQGNSA. The CDR3 is made up of 16 amino acids. Trimming cost V 5 bases and J 3 bases; bases outside gene matches: 7. Study results and caveats: Researchers counted 164 TCR beta chains as cytomegalovirus-associated.

With regard to this clone: Its cognate antigen is unknown.

The chain employs TRBV7-2 and TRBJ2-7, with TRBD2 matching 13 bases. The clonotype originates from a woman in her thirties or forties in good health and CMV-seronegative. The sample consisted of PBMCs. The CDR3 sequence is CASSRLGTSGNYEQYF. The CDR3 bases are TGTGCCAGCAGCCGACTCGGGACTAGCGGGAACTACGAGCAGTACTTC.